Below, one T cell receptor beta chain is given with its context. The V gene's germline CDR1 is SGHVS and CDR2 FQNEAQ. V was clipped by 5 bases and J by 8 bases; unmatched bases: 6. This CDR3 has 13 residues. The data are from a study of blood T cell repertoires in COVID-19. Method: immunoSEQ multiplex PCR; TCRdb's copy keeps in-frame clones and lacks some. The profile shows roughly 150,000 clones, around 80% of them singletons. Sequencing was done on a sample of peripheral blood. The chain couples TRBV7-8 to TRBJ1-1; 9 bases are a match to TRBD1. This clonotype was sampled from a woman aged 50 to 65 with acute or convalescent COVID-19. The CDR3 DNA is TGTGCCAGCAGCACACAGACAGGGGGAGAAGCTTTCTTT. Translating gives CASSTQTGGEAFF.